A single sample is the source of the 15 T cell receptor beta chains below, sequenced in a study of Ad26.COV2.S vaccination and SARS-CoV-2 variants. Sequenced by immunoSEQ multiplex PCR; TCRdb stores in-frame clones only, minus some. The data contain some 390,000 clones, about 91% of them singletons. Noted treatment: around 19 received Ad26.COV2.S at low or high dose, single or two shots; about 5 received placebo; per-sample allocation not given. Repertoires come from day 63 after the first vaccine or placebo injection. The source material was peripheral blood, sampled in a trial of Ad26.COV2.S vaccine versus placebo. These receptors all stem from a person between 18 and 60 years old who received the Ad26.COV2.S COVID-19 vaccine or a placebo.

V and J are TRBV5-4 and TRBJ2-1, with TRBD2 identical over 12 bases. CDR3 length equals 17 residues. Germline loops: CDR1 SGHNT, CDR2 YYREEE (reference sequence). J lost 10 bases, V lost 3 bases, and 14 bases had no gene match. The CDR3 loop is CASSSDTSGRSMGEQFF. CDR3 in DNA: TGTGCCAGCAGCTCGGATACTAGCGGGAGGTCCATGGGGGAGCAGTTCTTC.

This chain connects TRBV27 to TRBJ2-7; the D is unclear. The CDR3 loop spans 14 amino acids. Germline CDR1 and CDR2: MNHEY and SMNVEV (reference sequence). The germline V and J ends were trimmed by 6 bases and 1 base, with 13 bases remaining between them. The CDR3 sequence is CASRGRIPSYEQYF. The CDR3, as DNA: TGTGCCAGCAGGGGCAGAATTCCTTCCTACGAGCAGTACTTC.

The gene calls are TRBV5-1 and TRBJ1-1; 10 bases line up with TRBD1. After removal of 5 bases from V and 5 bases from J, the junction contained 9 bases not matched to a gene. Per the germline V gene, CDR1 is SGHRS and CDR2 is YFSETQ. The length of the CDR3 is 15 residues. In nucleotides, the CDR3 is TGCGCCAGCAGAAAAACCGGGACAGGGGAAACTGAAGCTTTCTTT. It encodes CASRKTGTGETEAFF.

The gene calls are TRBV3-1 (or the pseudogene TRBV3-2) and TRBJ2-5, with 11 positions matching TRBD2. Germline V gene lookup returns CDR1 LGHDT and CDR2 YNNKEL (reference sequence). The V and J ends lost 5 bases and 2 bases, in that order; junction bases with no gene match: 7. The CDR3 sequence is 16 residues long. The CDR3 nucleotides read TGTGCCAGCAGCTTAAGGACTAGCGGGCCGCAAGAGACCCAGTACTTC. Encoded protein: CASSLRTSGPQETQYF.

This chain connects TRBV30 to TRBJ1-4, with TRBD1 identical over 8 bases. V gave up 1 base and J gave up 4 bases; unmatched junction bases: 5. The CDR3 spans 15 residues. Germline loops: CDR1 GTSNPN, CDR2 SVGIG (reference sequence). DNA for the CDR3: TGTGCCTGGAGTGCGGGGACAGGATATAATGAAAAACTGTTTTTT. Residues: CAWSAGTGYNEKLFF.

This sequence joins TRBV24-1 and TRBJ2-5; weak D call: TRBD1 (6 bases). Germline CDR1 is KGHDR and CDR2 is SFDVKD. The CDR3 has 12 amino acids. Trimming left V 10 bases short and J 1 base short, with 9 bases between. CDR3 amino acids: CATEDSQETQYF. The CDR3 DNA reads TGTGCCACGGAGGACAGCCAAGAGACCCAGTACTTC.

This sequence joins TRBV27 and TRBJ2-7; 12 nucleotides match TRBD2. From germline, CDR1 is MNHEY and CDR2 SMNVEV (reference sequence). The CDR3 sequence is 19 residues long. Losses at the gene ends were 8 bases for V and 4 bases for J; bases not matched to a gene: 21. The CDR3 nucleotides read TGTGCCAGCGGCCCCCGACTAGCGGGAGTCCCCCCCCCAACATACGAGCAGTACTTC. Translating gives CASGPRLAGVPPPTYEQYF.

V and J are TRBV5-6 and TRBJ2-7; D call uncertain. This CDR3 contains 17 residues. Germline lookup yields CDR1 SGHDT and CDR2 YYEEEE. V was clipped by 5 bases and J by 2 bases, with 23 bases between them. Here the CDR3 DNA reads TGTGCCAGCAGTTATAGAAGGAAGGTTGGGTTCACCTACGAGCAGTACTTC. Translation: CASSYRRKVGFTYEQYF.

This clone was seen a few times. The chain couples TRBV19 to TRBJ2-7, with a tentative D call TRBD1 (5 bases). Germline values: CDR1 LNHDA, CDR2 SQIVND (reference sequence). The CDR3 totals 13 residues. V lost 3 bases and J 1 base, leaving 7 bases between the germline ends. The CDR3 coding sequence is TGTGCCAGTAGTATCCGACAGTCCTACGAGCAGTACTTC. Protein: CASSIRQSYEQYF.

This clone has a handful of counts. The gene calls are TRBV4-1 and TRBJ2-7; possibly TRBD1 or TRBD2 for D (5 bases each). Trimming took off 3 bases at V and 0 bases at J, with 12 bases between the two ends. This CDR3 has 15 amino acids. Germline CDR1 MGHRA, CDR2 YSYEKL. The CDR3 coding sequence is TGCGCCAGCAGCCAGGCCGGGACGGTCTCCTACGAGCAGTACTTC. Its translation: CASSQAGTVSYEQYF.

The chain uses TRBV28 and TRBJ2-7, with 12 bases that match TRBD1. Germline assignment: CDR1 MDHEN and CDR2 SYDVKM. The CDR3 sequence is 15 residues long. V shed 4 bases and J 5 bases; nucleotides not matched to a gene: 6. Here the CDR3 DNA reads TGTGCCAGCAGTTCCCGGGACAGGGGGCTTAACGAGCAGTACTTC. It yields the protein CASSSRDRGLNEQYF.

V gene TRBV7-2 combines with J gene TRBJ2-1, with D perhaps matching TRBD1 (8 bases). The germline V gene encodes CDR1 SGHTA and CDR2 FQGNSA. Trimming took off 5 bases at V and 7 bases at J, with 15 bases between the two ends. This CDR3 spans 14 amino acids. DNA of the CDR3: TGTGCCAGCAGCACACAGGGGGGGCGGAATGAGCAGTTCTTC. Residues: CASSTQGGRNEQFF.

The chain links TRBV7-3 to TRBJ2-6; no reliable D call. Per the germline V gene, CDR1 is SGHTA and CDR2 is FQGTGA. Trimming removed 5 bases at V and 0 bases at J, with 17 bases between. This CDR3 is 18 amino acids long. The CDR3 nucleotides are TGTGCCAGCAGCCGGCGCCCCAAGCTCCTCTCTGGGGCCAACGTCCTGACTTTC. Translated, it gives CASSRRPKLLSGANVLTF.

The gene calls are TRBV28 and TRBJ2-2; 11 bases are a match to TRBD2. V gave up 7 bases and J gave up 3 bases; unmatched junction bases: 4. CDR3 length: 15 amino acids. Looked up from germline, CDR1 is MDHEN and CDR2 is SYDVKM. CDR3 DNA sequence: TGTGCCAGCATTGGACTAGCGGGTTACACCGGGGAGCTGTTTTTT. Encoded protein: CASIGLAGYTGELFF.

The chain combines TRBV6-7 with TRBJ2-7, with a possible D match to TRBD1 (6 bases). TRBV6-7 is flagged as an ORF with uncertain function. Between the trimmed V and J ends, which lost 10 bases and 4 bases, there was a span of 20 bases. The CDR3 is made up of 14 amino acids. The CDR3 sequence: CANRTVECSYEQYF. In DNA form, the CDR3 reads TGTGCCAATCGGACAGTCGAGTGCAGTTACGAGCAGTACTTC.